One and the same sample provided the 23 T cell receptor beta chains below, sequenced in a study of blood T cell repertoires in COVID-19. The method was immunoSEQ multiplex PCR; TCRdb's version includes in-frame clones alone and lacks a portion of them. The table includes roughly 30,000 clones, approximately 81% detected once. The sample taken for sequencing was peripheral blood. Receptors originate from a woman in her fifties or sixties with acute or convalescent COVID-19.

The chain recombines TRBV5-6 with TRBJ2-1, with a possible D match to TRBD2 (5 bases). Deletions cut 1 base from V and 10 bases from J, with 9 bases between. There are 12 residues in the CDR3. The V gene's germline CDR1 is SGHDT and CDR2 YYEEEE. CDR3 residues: CASSLRSGEQFF. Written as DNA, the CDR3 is TGTGCCAGCAGCTTGCGTTCGGGGGAGCAGTTCTTC.

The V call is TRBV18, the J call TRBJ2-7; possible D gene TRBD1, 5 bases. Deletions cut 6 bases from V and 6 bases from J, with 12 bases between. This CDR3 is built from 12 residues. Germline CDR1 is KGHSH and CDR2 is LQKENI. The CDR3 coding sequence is TGTGCCAGCTCTATGAAGGGGCGCGAGCAGTACTTC. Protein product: CASSMKGREQYF.

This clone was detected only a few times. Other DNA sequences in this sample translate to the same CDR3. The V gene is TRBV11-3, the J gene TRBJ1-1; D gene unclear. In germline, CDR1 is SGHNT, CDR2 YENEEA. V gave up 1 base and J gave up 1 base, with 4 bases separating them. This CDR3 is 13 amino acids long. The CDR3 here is CASSLGRNTEAFF. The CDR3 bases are TGTGCCAGCAGCTTAGGCAGGAACACTGAAGCTTTCTTT.

The CDR3 sequence is CAGSLLSGGASEQFF. The DNA of the CDR3 is TGTGCCGGGTCCCTTCTTAGCGGGGGGGCATCTGAGCAGTTCTTC. The chain combines TRBV2 with TRBJ2-1; 11 positions match TRBD2. J lost 9 bases, V lost 11 bases, and 15 bases had no gene match. CDR1 and CDR2 (germline): SNHLY, FYNNEI. This CDR3 spans 15 amino acids.

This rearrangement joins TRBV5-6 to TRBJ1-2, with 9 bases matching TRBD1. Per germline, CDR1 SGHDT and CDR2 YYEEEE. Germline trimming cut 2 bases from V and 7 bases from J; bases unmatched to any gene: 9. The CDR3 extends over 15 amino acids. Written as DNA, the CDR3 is TGTGCCAGCAGCTTAAGGGGACAGGGAAAAGGTGGCTACACCTTC. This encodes CASSLRGQGKGGYTF.

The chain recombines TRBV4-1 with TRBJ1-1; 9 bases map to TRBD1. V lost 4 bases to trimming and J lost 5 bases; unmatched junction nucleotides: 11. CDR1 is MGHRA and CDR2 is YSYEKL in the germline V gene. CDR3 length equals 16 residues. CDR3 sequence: CASSPGPQGASTEAFF. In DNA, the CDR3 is TGCGCCAGCAGCCCAGGACCACAGGGGGCATCTACTGAAGCTTTCTTT.

CDR3 sequence reads: CATRASGGASYNEQFF. In DNA, the CDR3 is TGTGCCACCAGGGCCAGCGGGGGGGCCTCCTACAATGAGCAGTTCTTC. J is TRBJ2-1 and V is TRBV24-1; TRBD2 aligns across 10 bases. The V and J ends lost 7 bases and 0 bases, in that order; junction bases with no gene match: 5. The CDR3 covers 16 residues. Germline V gives CDR1 KGHDR, CDR2 SFDVKD.

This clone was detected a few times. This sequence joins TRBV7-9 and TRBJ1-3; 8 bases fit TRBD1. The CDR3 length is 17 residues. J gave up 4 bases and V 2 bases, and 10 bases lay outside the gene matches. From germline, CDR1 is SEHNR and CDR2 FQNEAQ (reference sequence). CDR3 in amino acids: CASSLPLRQGQGNTIYF. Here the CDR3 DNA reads TGTGCCAGCAGCTTACCCCTTAGACAGGGGCAAGGAAACACCATATATTTT. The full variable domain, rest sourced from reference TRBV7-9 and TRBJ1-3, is DTGVSQNPRHKITKRGQNVTFRCDPISEHNRLYWYRQTLGQGPEFLTYFQNEAQLEKSRLLSDRFSAERPKGSFSTLEIQRTEQGDSAMYLCASSLPLRQGQGNTIYFGEGSWLTVV.

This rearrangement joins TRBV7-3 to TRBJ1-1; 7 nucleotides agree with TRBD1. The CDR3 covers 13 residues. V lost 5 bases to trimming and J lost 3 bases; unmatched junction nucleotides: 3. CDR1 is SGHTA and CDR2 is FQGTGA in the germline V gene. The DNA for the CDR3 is TGTGCCAGCAGCCGGGACAGTCACACTGAAGCTTTCTTT. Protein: CASSRDSHTEAFF.

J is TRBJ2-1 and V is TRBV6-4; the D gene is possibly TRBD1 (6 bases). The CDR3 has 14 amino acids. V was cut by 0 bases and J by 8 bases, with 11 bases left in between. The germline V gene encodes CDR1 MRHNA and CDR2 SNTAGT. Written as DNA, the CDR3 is TGTGCCAGCAGTGACTCGAAGGGGGTCGATGAGCAGTTCTTC. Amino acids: CASSDSKGVDEQFF.

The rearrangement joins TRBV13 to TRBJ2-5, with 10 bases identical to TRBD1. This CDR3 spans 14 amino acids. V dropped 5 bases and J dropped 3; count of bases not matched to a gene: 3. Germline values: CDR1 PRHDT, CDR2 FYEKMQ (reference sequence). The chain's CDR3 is CASSVGTGEETQYF. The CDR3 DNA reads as TGTGCCAGCAGCGTGGGGACAGGGGAAGAGACCCAGTACTTC.

The CDR3 loop is CASSSQSSGELFF. The CDR3, as DNA: TGTGCCAGCAGCTCTCAATCCTCAGGGGAACTGTTTTTT. This chain connects TRBV7-2 to TRBJ1-4, with a possible D match to TRBD1 (6 bases). From germline, CDR1 is SGHTA and CDR2 FQGNSA. The CDR3 has 13 residues. V was shortened by 4 bases and J by 12 bases, with 15 bases between the two germline ends. The entire variable domain, with the rest obtained from reference TRBV7-2 and TRBJ1-4, is as follows: GAGVSQSPSNKVTEKGKDVELRCDPISGHTALYWYRQSLGQGLEFLIYFQGNSAPDKSGLPSDRFSAERTGGSVSTLTIQRTQQEDSAVYLCASSSQSSGELFFGSGTQLSVL.

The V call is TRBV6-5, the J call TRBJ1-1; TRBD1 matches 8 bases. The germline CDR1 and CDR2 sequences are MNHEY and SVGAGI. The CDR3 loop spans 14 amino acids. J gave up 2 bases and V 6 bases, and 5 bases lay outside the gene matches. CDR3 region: CASRRGQDNTEAFF. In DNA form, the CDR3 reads TGTGCCAGCAGGCGGGGACAGGATAACACTGAAGCTTTCTTT.

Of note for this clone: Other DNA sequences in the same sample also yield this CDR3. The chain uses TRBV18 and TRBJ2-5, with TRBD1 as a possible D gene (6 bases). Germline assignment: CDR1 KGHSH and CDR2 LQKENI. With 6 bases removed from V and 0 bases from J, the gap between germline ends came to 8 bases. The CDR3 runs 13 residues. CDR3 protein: CASSQGYQETQYF. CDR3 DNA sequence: TGTGCCAGCTCCCAGGGGTACCAAGAGACCCAGTACTTC.

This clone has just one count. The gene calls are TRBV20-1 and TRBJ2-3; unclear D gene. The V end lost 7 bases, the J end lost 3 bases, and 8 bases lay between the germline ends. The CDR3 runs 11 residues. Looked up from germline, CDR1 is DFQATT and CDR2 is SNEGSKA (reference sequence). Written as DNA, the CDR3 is TGCAGTGTCCTACCGACAGATACGCAGTATTTT. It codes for CSVLPTDTQYF.

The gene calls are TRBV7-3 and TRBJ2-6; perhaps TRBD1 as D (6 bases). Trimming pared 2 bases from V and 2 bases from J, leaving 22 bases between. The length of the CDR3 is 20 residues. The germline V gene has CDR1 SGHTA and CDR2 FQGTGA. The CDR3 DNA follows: TGTGCCAGCAGCTTACGAGCCGGGACATTCAAAAGTCCTGGGGCCAACGTCCTGACTTTC. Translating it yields CASSLRAGTFKSPGANVLTF. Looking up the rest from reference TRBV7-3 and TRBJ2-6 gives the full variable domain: GAGVSQTPSNKVTEKGKYVELRCDPISGHTALYWYRQSLGQGPEFLIYFQGTGAADDSGLPNDRFFAVRPEGSVSTLKIQRTERGDSAVYLCASSLRAGTFKSPGANVLTFGAGSRLTVL.

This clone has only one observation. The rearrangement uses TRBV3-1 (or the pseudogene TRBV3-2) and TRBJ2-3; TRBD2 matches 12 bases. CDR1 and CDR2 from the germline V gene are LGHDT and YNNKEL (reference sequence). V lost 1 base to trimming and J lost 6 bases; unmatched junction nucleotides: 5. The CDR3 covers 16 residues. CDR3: CASSQGSSGGADTQYF. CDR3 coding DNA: TGTGCCAGCAGCCAAGGGTCTAGCGGGGGGGCGGATACGCAGTATTTT.

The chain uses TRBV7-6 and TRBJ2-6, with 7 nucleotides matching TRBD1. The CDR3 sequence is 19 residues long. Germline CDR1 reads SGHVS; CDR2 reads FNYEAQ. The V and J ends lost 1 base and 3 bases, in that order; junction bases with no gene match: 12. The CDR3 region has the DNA TGTGCCAGCAGCTTAGGGGGCCGACAGGGAGTAGGTGGGGCCAACGTCCTGACTTTC. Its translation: CASSLGGRQGVGGANVLTF.

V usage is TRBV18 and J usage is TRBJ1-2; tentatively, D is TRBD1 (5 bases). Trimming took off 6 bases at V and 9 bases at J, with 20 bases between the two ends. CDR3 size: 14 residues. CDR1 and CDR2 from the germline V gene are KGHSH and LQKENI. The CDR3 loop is CASSRAVTDGSYTF. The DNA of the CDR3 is TGTGCCAGCTCTCGGGCGGTGACAGACGGCAGCTACACCTTC. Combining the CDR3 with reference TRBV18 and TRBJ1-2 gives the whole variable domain NAGVMQNPRHLVRRRGQEARLRCSPMKGHSHVYWYRQLPEEGLKFMVYLQKENIIDESGMPKERFSAEFPKEGPSILRIQQVVRGDSAAYFCASSRAVTDGSYTFGSGTRLTVV.

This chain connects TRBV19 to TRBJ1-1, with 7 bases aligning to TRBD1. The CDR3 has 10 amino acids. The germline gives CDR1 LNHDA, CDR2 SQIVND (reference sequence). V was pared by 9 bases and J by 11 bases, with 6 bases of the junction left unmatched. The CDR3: CARRGQAAFF. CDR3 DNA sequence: TGTGCCAGGCGTGGACAGGCGGCTTTCTTT.

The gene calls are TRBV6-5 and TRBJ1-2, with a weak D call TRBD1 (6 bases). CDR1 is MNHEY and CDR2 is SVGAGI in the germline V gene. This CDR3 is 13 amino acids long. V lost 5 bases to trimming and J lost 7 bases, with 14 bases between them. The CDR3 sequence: CASSRNRVLGYTF. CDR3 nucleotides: TGTGCCAGCAGTCGCAACAGGGTTCTTGGCTACACCTTC.

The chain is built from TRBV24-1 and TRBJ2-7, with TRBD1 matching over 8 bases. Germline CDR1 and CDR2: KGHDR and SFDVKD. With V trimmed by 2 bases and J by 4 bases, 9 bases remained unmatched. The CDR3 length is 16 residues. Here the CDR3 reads CATSDSGTGVGYEQYF. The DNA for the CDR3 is TGTGCCACCAGTGATTCCGGGACAGGAGTAGGTTACGAGCAGTACTTC.

CDR3 amino acids: CASSQDYGQGHGYTF. The DNA of the CDR3 is TGTGCCAGCAGCCAAGATTACGGACAGGGGCATGGCTACACCTTC. V gene TRBV4-2 combines with J gene TRBJ1-2, with TRBD1 identical over 9 bases. The CDR3 spans 15 residues. Looked up from germline, CDR1 is LGHNA and CDR2 is YNFKEQ. V lost 0 bases to trimming and J lost 6 bases; unmatched junction nucleotides: 5.